This is a list of T cell receptor beta chains from one sample in a study of PD-L1 blockade in urothelial cancer. Sequencing was performed with immunoSEQ multiplex PCR; in TCRdb, only in-frame clones are kept and a portion is missing. This sample has about 84,000 clones; around 80% occur once, and the top ten carry more than 8%. The sample in question was PBMCs, obtained around atezolizumab (anti-PD-L1) treatment. The receptors stem from an older man with urothelial cancer. Both conserved end residues are part of each CDR3. A D gene is named only where the DNA matches it firmly. The size entry is marked missing in some rows and otherwise reads once, few, many or a size class.

d_gene	v_gene	j_gene	abundance	CDR3nt	CDR3aa
.	TRBV19	TRBJ1-2	once	TGTGCCAGTAGAGGGGCAGGGGACAGCTACACCTTC	CASRGAGDSYTF
TRBD2	TRBV19	TRBJ2-4	.	TGTGCCAGTAGTTCGGGACTAGCGGGAGGGATGGGAGCCAAAAACATTCAGTACTTC	CASSSGLAGGMGAKNIQYF
.	TRBV5-5	TRBJ2-5	.	TGTGCCAGCAGCCCATCCACGGGGACCCAGTACTTC	CASSPSTGTQYF
TRBD2	TRBV9	TRBJ2-1	once	TGTGCCAGCAGCCCGGTAGCGGGGGGAGACAATGAGCAGTTCTTC	CASSPVAGGDNEQFF
.	TRBV27	TRBJ2-5	.	TGTGCCAGCAGTTCCGGGTGGGTCAAAGAGACCCAGTACTTC	CASSSGWVKETQYF
.	TRBV30	TRBJ2-1	.	TGTGCCTGGATCGGGTACAATGAGCAGTTCTTC	CAWIGYNEQFF
TRBD2	TRBV19	TRBJ2-7	.	TGTGCCAGTAGTAACGGGGGGGCCTACCACGAGCAGTACTTC	CASSNGGAYHEQYF
TRBD1	TRBV6-1	TRBJ2-1	.	TGTGCCAGCAGTGTACCGGGACAGGGATTTGAGCAGTTCTTC	CASSVPGQGFEQFF
TRBD1	TRBV2	TRBJ1-5	.	TGTGCCAGCAGGATACAGGGGGGCAATCAGCCCCAGCATTTT	CASRIQGGNQPQHF
TRBD1	TRBV7-9	TRBJ1-1	.	TGTGCCAGCAGCTTAAGGACAGGGTGGGGCACTGAAGCTTTCTTT	CASSLRTGWGTEAFF
TRBD2	TRBV5-4	TRBJ2-3	.	TGTGCCAGCAGCTTGGGACTAGCGGGAGTGGGAGGCACAGATACGCAGTATTTT	CASSLGLAGVGGTDTQYF
TRBD1	TRBV10-3	TRBJ1-2	few	TGTGCCATCAGTGAGTCGGGACAGGGTATCTATGGCTACACCTTC	CAISESGQGIYGYTF
.	TRBV9	TRBJ2-3	.	TGTGCCAGCAGCCCCTGGGGCGGCTACACAGATACGCAGTATTTT	CASSPWGGYTDTQYF
.	TRBV7-9	TRBJ1-1	.	TGTGCCAGCAGCCCCCAACTTATTTTGGACACTGAAGCTTTCTTT	CASSPQLILDTEAFF
.	TRBV2	TRBJ1-4	once	TGTGCCAGCAGTGATCGGGACATGGGAGAAAAACTGTTTTTT	CASSDRDMGEKLFF
.	TRBV7-3	TRBJ2-2	.	TGTGCCAGCAGCTCCAGGGCCACCGGGGAGCTGTTTTTT	CASSSRATGELFF
.	TRBV19	TRBJ1-5	.	TGTGCCAGTAGTATAGGGGGGCAAAGCAATCAGCCCCAGCATTTT	CASSIGGQSNQPQHF
.	TRBV5-4	TRBJ2-6	.	TGTGCCAGCAGCTCAGAGGGGACTCCTTCTGGGGCCAACGTCCTGACTTTC	CASSSEGTPSGANVLTF
.	TRBV6-5	TRBJ1-4	.	TGTGCCAGCAGTTACTCGTTGAAGTGGGCTGAAAAACTGTTTTTT	CASSYSLKWAEKLFF
.	TRBV5-1	TRBJ1-1	.	TGCGCCAGCAGCTTGGCCGGCGGGGTGAACACTGAAGCTTTCTTT	CASSLAGGVNTEAFF
.	TRBV4-2	TRBJ1-2	.	TGTGCCAGCAGCCAAGACAAACAGGGTAGCGGCTACACCTTC	CASSQDKQGSGYTF
.	TRBV6-5	TRBJ1-1	.	TGTGCCAGCAGCCGCCCACAGAGGAACACTGAAGCTTTCTTT	CASSRPQRNTEAFF
TRBD1	TRBV10-3	TRBJ2-7	.	TGTGCCATCAGTGAGGGGACAGGGGAGTCCTACGAGCAGTACTTC	CAISEGTGESYEQYF
TRBD1	TRBV7-9	TRBJ2-7	once	TGTGCCAGCAGCTTAGCCGGGACAGGGGCCAGCTCCTACGAGCAGTACTTC	CASSLAGTGASSYEQYF
.	TRBV27	TRBJ1-1	.	TGTGCCAGCAGTTCGCTTACGGGACTGACGATGAACACTGAAGCTTTCTTT	CASSSLTGLTMNTEAFF
TRBD1	TRBV15	TRBJ1-3	.	TGTGCCACCAGCGACACAGGGGGCCCAGGAAACACCATATATTTT	CATSDTGGPGNTIYF
.	TRBV19	TRBJ2-2	.	TGTGCCAGTAGTATCCAGGCGAACACCGGGGAGCTGTTTTTT	CASSIQANTGELFF